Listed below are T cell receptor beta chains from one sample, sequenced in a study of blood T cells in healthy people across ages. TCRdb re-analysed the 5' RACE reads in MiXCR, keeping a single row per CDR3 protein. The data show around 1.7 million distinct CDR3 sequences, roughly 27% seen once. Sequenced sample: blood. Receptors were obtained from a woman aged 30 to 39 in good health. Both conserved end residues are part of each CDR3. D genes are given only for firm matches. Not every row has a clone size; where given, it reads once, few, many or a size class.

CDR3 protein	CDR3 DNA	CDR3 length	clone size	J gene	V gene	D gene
CASSPNRGYNEQFF	TGTGCCAGCAGTCCTAACAGGGGATATAATGAGCAGTTCTTC	14	.	TRBJ2-1	TRBV12-3/TRBV12-4	TRBD1
CSARDLSSGGNYNEQFF	TGCAGTGCTAGAGATCTGTCTAGCGGGGGAAATTACAATGAGCAGTTCTTC	17	.	TRBJ2-1	TRBV20-1	TRBD2
CSARDPLAGFNEQYF	TGCAGTGCTAGAGATCCGCTAGCGGGTTTCAACGAGCAGTACTTC	15	few	TRBJ2-7	TRBV20-1	TRBD2
CASSHPAGGLSGANVLTF	TGTGCCAGCAGCCATCCAGCGGGGGGGCTTTCCGGGGCCAACGTCCTGACTTTC	18	many	TRBJ2-6	TRBV4-2	TRBD2
CASIRTAGEQYF	TGTGCCAGCATTAGGACAGCTGGTGAGCAGTACTTC	12	.	TRBJ2-7	TRBV28	.
CASSFLAGEQYF	TGTGCCAGCAGTTTTCTGGCGGGCGAGCAGTACTTC	12	many	TRBJ2-7	TRBV12-3/TRBV12-4	.
CASSRTGPSGNTIYF	TGTGCCAGCTCTCGTACAGGACCCTCTGGAAACACCATATATTTT	15	few	TRBJ1-3	TRBV6-6	.
CASSPVAFDPRAFF	TGTGCCAGCAGTCCGGTGGCATTTGATCCTCGTGCTTTCTTT	14	few	TRBJ1-1	TRBV28	.
CASSLSGLGAEQYF	TGTGCCAGCAGCTTATCAGGGCTCGGAGCCGAGCAGTACTTC	14	.	TRBJ2-7	TRBV7-9	.
CASSLAQPTYEQYF	TGTGCCAGCAGCTTGGCTCAGCCGACCTACGAGCAGTACTTC	14	few	TRBJ2-7	TRBV5-5	.
CASSQDGTEQETQYF	TGCGCCAGCAGCCAAGACGGGACTGAACAAGAGACCCAGTACTTC	15	.	TRBJ2-5	TRBV4-1	.
CASSKIRVQETQYF	TGTGCCAGCTCAAAGATCAGGGTCCAAGAGACCCAGTACTTC	14	few	TRBJ2-5	TRBV2	.
CASTKEWHSTDTQYF	TGTGCCAGCACCAAAGAGTGGCATAGCACAGATACGCAGTATTTT	15	.	TRBJ2-3	TRBV2	.
CASSVNLNTEAFF	TGTGCCAGCAGCGTGAACCTGAACACTGAAGCTTTCTTT	13	once	TRBJ1-1	TRBV9	.
CASSLKGTSGGATSCEQYF	TGTGCCAGCAGCTTAAAAGGGACTAGCGGGGGGGCCACCTCATGCGAGCAGTACTTC	19	few	TRBJ2-7	TRBV7-6	TRBD2
CASSNRPGQLRGTQYF	TGTGCCAGCAGCAACCGACCAGGACAGCTACGAGGGACCCAGTACTTC	16	many	TRBJ2-5	TRBV7-2	.
CAARARGEQYF	TGTGCCGCCAGGGCCCGCGGGGAGCAGTACTTC	11	.	TRBJ2-7	TRBV12-3/TRBV12-4	.
CASSYLGTGDEKLFF	TGTGCCAGCAGTTACTTGGGGACAGGGGACGAAAAACTGTTTTTT	15	.	TRBJ1-4	TRBV6-5	TRBD1
CASRRQGSVSGANVLTF	TGTGCCAGCAGAAGACAGGGATCCGTCTCTGGGGCCAACGTCCTGACTTTC	17	few	TRBJ2-6	TRBV12-3/TRBV12-4	TRBD1
CASSSSARGTGRGGYTF	TGTGCCAGCAGCTCTAGCGCAAGGGGGACAGGGAGAGGTGGCTACACCTTC	17	few	TRBJ1-2	TRBV27	TRBD1
CASRLAGQGDGYTF	TGTGCCAGCAGGTTAGCCGGACAGGGGGATGGCTACACCTTC	14	.	TRBJ1-2	TRBV12-3/TRBV12-4	TRBD1
CASRWLARSEQFF	TGTGCCAGTAGATGGCTAGCGCGAAGTGAGCAGTTCTTC	13	many	TRBJ2-1	TRBV19	.
CATSSIPGQGNEQYF	TGTGCCACCAGCAGCATACCGGGACAGGGGAACGAGCAGTACTTC	15	.	TRBJ2-7	TRBV15	TRBD1
CASSLFSGDTEAFF	TGTGCCAGCAGTTTATTTAGTGGAGACACTGAAGCTTTCTTT	14	.	TRBJ1-1	TRBV27	.
CASSKGSTGTSDTQYF	TGTGCCAGCAGCAAAGGATCCACAGGGACGTCAGATACGCAGTATTTT	16	few	TRBJ2-3	TRBV21-1	.
CSTPPGHASGYTF	TGCAGCACTCCTCCGGGACACGCAAGTGGCTACACCTTC	13	.	TRBJ1-2	TRBV29-1	.
CASSRNRVAKNIQYF	TGTGCCAGCAGTCGGAACAGGGTAGCCAAAAACATTCAGTACTTC	15	many	TRBJ2-4	TRBV27	.
CASQKINSGGGVRGNEQFF	TGTGCCAGCCAAAAGATCAATAGCGGGGGGGGAGTTCGTGGAAATGAGCAGTTCTTC	19	few	TRBJ2-1	TRBV6-2/TRBV6-3	TRBD2
CASSHPGSGEQYF	TGTGCCAGCAGCCACCCGGGTAGCGGCGAGCAGTACTTC	13	many	TRBJ2-7	TRBV7-3	.
CASSSSGRGNTQYF	TGCGCCAGCAGCAGCAGCGGGAGAGGGAATACGCAGTATTTT	14	.	TRBJ2-3	TRBV4-3	TRBD2
CSARDLLAGGRNEQFF	TGCAGTGCTAGAGATCTTCTAGCGGGAGGGCGCAATGAGCAGTTCTTC	16	few	TRBJ2-1	TRBV20-1	TRBD2
CASSNARLYEQFF	TGTGCCAGCAGCAATGCCCGCCTCTATGAGCAGTTCTTC	13	many	TRBJ2-1	TRBV21-1	.
CASSLGVRADAQYF	TGTGCCAGCAGTTTGGGAGTGAGAGCAGATGCGCAGTATTTT	14	.	TRBJ2-3	TRBV12-3/TRBV12-4	.
CASSPRQREQETQYF	TGTGCCAGCTCACCTCGACAGCGGGAACAAGAGACCCAGTACTTC	15	.	TRBJ2-5	TRBV18	TRBD2
CATRDWEEKLFF	TGTGCCACGAGGGATTGGGAAGAAAAACTGTTTTTT	12	.	TRBJ1-4	TRBV2	.
CARSSSGGYEQFF	TGCGCCCGCAGCTCGTCCGGGGGATATGAGCAGTTCTTC	13	.	TRBJ2-1	TRBV5-1	.
CASSDFGGTDTQYF	TGTGCCAGCAGTGACTTCGGGGGCACAGATACGCAGTATTTT	14	few	TRBJ2-3	TRBV6-4	.
CASSLEIPGNSPLHF	TGTGCCAGCAGCTTAGAAATTCCGGGTAATTCACCCCTCCACTTT	15	.	TRBJ1-6	TRBV7-2	.
CASTGTYSEAFF	TGTGCCAGCACCGGGACATACTCTGAAGCTTTCTTT	12	many	TRBJ1-1	TRBV28	.
CASSQDSPYVGTQYF	TGTGCCAGCAGCCAAGATTCTCCGTATGTGGGGACCCAGTACTTC	15	.	TRBJ2-5	TRBV14	.
CASSQRVAYHEQFF	TGTGCCAGCAGCCAAAGAGTAGCGTACCATGAGCAGTTCTTC	14	.	TRBJ2-1	TRBV4-2	.
CASDSGRASYNEQFF	TGTGCCAGCGATAGCGGGAGGGCTTCCTACAATGAGCAGTTCTTC	15	.	TRBJ2-1	TRBV7-2	TRBD2
CASSLSSGVYNEQFF	TGCGCCAGCAGCTTGTCTAGCGGGGTATACAATGAGCAGTTCTTC	15	many	TRBJ2-1	TRBV5-1	TRBD2
CASSPKGQFTEAFF	TGTGCCAGCTCACCCAAGGGACAGTTCACTGAAGCTTTCTTT	14	.	TRBJ1-1	TRBV18	TRBD1
CSARSQREGNYQETQYF	TGCAGTGCTAGGTCCCAGCGGGAGGGCAACTACCAAGAGACCCAGTACTTC	17	few	TRBJ2-5	TRBV20-1	TRBD2